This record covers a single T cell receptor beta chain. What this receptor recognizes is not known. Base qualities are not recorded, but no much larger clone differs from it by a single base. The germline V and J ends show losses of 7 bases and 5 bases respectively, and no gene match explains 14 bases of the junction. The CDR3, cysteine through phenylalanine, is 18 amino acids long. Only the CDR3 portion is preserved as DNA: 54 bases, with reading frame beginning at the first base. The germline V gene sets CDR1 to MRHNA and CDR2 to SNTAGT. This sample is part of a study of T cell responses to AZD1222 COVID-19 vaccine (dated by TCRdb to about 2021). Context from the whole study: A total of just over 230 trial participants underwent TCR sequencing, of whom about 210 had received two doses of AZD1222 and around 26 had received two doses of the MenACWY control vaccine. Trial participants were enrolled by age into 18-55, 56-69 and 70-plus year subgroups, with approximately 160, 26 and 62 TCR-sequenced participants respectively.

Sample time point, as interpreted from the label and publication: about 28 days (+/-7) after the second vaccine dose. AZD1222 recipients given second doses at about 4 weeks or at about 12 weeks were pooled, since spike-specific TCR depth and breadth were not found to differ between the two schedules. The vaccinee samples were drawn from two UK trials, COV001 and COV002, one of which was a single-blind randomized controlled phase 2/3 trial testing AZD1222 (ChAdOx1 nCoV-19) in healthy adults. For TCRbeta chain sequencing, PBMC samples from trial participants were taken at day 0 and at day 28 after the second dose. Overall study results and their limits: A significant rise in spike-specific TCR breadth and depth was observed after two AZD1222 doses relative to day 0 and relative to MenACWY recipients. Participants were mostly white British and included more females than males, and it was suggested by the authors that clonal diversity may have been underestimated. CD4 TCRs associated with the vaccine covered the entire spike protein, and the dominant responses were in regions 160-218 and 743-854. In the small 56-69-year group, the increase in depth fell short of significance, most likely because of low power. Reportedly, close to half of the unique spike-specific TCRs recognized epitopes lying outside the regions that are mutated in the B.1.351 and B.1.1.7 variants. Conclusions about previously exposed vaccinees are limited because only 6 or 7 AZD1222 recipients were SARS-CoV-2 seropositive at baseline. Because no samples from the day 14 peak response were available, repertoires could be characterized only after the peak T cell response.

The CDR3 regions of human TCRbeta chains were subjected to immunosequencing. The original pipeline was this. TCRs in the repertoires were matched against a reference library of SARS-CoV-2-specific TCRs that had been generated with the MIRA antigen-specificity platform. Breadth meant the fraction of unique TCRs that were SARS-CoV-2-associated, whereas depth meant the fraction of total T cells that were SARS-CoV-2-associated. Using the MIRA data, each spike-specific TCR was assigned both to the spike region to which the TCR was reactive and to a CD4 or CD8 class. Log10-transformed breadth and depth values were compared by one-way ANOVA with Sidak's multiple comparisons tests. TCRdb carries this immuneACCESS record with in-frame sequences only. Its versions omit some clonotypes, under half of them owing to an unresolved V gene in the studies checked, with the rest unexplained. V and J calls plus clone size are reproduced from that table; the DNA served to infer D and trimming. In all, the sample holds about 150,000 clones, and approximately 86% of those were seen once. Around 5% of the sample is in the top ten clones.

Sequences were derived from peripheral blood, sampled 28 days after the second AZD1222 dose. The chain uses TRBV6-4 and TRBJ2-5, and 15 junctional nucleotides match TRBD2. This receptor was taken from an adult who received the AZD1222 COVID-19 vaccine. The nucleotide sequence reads TGTGCCAGCACTTCCCTTTTTCGGACTAGCGGGGGGGCTGAGACCCAGTACTTC. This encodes CASTSLFRTSGGAETQYF.